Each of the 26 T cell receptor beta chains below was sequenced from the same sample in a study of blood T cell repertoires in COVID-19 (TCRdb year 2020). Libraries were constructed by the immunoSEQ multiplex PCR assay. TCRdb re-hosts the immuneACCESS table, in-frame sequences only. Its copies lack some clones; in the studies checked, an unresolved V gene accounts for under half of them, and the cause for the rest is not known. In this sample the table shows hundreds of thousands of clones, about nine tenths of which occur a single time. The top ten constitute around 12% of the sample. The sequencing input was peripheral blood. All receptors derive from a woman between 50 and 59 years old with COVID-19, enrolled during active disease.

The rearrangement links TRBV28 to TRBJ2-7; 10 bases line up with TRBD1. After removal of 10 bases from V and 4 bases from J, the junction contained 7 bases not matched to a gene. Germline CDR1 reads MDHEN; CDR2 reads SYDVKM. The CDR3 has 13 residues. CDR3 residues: CATLGTGEYEQYF. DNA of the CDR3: TGTGCCACTCTTGGGACAGGGGAGTACGAGCAGTACTTC. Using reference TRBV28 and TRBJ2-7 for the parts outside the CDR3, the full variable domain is DVKVTQSSRYLVKRTGEKVFLECVQDMDHENMFWYRQDPGLGLRLIYFSYDVKMKEKGDIPEGYSVSREKKERFSLILESASTNQTSMYLCATLGTGEYEQYFGPGTRLTVT.

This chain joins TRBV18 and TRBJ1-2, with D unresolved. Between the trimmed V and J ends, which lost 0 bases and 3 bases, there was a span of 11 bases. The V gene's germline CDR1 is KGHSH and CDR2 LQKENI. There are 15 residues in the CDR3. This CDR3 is CASSPPGREDYGYTF. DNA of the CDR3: TGTGCCAGCTCACCACCGGGGAGAGAGGACTATGGCTACACCTTC.

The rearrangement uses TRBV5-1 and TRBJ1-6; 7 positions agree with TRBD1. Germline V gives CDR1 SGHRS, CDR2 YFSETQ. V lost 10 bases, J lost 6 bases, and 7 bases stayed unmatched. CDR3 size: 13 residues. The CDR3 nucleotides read TGCGCCTCCGGGACAGAAATTAATTCACCCCTCCACTTT. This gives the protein CASGTEINSPLHF.

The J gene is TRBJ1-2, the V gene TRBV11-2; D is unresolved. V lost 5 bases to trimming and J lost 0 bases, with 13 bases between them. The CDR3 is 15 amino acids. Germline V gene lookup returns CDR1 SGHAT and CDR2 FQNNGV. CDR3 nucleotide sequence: TGTGCCAGCAGCCTGGACGGGGTAACTAACTATGGCTACACCTTC. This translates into CASSLDGVTNYGYTF.

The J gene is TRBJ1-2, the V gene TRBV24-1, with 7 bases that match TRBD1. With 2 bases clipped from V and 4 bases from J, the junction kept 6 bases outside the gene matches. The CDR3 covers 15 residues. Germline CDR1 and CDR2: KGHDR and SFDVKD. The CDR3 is CATSDSRGTVYGYTF. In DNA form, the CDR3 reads TGTGCCACCAGTGATTCTCGCGGGACAGTCTATGGCTACACCTTC.

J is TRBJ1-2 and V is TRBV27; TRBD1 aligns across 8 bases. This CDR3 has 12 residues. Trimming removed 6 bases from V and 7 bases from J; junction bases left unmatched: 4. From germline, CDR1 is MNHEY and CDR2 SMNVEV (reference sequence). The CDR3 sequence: CASRQGVGGYTF. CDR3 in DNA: TGTGCCAGCAGACAGGGGGTCGGTGGCTACACCTTC.

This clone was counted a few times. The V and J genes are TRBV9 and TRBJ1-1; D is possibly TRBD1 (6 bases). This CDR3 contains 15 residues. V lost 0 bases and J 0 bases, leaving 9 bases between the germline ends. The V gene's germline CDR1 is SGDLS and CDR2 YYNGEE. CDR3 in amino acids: CASSVGGTMNTEAFF. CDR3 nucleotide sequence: TGTGCCAGCAGCGTAGGTGGGACAATGAACACTGAAGCTTTCTTT. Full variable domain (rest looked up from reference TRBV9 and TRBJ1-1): DSGVTQTPKHLITATGQRVTLRCSPRSGDLSVYWYQQSLDQGLQFLIQYYNGEERAKGNILERFSAQQFPDLHSELNLSSLELGDSALYFCASSVGGTMNTEAFFGQGTRLTVV.

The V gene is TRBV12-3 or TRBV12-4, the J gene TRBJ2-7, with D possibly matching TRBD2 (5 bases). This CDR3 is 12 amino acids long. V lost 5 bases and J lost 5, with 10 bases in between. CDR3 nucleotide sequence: TGTGCCAGCAGTGAGGGTTCCAACGAGCAGTACTTC. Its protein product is CASSEGSNEQYF.

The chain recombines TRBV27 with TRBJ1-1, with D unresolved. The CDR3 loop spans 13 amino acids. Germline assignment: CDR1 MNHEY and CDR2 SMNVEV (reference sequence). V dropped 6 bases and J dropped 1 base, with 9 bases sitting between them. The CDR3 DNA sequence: TGTGCCAGCAGCCCGGAGCGGAACACTGAAGCTTTCTTT. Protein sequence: CASSPERNTEAFF.

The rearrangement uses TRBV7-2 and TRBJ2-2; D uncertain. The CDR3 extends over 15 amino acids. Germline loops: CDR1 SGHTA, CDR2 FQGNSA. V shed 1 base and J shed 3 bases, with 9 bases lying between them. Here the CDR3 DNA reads TGTGCCAGCAGCTTAGAAAGCTCTTACACCGGGGAGCTGTTTTTT. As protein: CASSLESSYTGELFF.

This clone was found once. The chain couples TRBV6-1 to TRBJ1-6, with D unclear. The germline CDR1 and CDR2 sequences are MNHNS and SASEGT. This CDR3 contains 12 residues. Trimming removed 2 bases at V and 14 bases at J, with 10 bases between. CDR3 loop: CASSESRRSLHF. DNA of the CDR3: TGTGCCAGCAGTGAATCTAGGAGATCCCTCCACTTT.

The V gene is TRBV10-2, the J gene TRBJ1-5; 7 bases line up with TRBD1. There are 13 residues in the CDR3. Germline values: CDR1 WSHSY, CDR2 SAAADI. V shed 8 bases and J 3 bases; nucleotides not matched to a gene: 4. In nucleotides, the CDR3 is TGCGCCAGCCGGGACAGATACAATCAGCCCCAGCATTTT. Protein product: CASRDRYNQPQHF.

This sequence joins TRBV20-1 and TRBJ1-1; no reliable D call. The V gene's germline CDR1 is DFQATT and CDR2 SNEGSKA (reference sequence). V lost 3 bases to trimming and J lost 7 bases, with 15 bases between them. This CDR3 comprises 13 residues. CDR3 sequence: CSASKSRGGEAFF. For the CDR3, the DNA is TGCAGTGCTAGTAAGAGTCGGGGAGGTGAAGCTTTCTTT.

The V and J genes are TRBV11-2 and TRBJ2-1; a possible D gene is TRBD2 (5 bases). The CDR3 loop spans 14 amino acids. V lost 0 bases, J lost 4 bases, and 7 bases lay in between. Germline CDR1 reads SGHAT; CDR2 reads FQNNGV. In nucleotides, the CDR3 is TGTGCCAGCAGCTTAGACGGAGGTTACAATGAGCAGTTCTTC. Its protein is CASSLDGGYNEQFF.

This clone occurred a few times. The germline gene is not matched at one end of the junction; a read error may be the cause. CDR3 in amino acids: CASSTAGGF. DNA for the CDR3: TGTGCCAGCAGTACGGCAGGGGGTTTC. This chain joins TRBV2 and TRBJ1-2, with 7 nucleotides matching TRBD1. The CDR3 loop spans 9 amino acids. CDR1 SNHLY and CDR2 FYNNEI come from the germline V gene.

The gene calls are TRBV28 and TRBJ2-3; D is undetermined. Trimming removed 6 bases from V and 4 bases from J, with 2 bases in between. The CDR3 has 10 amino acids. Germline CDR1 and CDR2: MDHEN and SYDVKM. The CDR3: CASSADTQYF. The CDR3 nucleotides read TGTGCCAGCAGCGCAGATACGCAGTATTTT. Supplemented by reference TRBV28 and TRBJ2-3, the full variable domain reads DVKVTQSSRYLVKRTGEKVFLECVQDMDHENMFWYRQDPGLGLRLIYFSYDVKMKEKGDIPEGYSVSREKKERFSLILESASTNQTSMYLCASSADTQYFGPGTRLTVL.

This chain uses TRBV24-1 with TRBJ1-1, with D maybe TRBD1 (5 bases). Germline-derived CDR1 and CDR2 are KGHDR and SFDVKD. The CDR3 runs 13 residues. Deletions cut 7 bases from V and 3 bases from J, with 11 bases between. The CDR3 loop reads CATSAGLHTEAFF. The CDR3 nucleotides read TGTGCCACCAGCGCAGGGTTGCACACTGAAGCTTTCTTT.

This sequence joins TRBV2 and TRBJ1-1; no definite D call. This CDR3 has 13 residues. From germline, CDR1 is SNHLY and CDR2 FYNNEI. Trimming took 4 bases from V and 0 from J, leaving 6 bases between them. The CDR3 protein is CASSVAMNTEAFF. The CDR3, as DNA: TGTGCCAGCAGTGTGGCCATGAACACTGAAGCTTTCTTT.

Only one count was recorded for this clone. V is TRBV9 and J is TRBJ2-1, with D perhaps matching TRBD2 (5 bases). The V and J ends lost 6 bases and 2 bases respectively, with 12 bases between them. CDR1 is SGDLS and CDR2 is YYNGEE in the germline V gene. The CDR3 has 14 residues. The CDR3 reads CASTPGSTYNEQFF. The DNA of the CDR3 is TGTGCCAGCACCCCGGGGTCCACCTACAATGAGCAGTTCTTC.

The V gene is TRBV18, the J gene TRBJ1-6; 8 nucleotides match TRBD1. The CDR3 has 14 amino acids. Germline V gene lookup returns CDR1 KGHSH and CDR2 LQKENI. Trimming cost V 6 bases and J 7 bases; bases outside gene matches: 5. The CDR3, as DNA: TGTGCCAGCTCGGACAGGGTCGGGAATTCACCCCTCCACTTT. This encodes CASSDRVGNSPLHF.

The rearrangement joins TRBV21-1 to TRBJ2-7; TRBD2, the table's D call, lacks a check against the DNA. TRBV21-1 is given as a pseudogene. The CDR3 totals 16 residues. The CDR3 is CASSTRLGGRGDEQYF. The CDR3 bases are TGTGCCAGCAGCACCCGCCTGGGGGGGCGGGGAGACGAGCAGTACTTC.

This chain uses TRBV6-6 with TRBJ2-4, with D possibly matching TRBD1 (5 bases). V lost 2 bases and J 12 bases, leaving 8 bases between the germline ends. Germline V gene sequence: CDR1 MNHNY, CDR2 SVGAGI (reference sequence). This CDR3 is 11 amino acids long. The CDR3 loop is CASSYQGHQYF. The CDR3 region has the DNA TGTGCCAGCAGTTACCAGGGTCATCAGTACTTC.

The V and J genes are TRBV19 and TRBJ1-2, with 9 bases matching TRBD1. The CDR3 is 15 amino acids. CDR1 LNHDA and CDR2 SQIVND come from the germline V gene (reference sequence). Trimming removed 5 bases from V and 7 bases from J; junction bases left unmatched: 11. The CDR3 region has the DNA TGTGCCAGTAGTCTCCAAACAGGGGGCGTGGGTGGCTACACCTTC. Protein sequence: CASSLQTGGVGGYTF. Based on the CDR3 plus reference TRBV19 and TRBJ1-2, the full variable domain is DGGITQSPKYLFRKEGQNVTLSCEQNLNHDAMYWYRQDPGQGLRLIYYSQIVNDFQKGDIAEGYSVSREKKESFPLTVTSAQKNPTAFYLCASSLQTGGVGGYTFGSGTRLTVV.

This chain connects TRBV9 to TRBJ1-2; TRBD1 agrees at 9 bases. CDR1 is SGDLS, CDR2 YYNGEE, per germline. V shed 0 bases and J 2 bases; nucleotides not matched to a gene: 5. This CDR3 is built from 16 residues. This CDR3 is CASSVDRTGGNYGYTF. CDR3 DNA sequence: TGTGCCAGCAGCGTAGATCGAACAGGGGGCAACTATGGCTACACCTTC. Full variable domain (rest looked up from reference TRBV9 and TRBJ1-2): DSGVTQTPKHLITATGQRVTLRCSPRSGDLSVYWYQQSLDQGLQFLIQYYNGEERAKGNILERFSAQQFPDLHSELNLSSLELGDSALYFCASSVDRTGGNYGYTFGSGTRLTVV.

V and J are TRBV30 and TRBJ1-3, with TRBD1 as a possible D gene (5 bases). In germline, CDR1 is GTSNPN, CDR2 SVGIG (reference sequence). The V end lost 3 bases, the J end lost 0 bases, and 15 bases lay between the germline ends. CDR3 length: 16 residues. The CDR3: CAWRGPRKSSGNTIYF. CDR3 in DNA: TGTGCCTGGAGGGGGCCCAGAAAGAGCTCTGGAAACACCATATATTTT.

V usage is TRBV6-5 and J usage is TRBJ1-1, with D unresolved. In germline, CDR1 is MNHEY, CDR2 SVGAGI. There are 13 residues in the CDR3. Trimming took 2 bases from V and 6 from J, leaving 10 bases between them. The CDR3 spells CASSYREVAEAFF. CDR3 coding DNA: TGTGCCAGCAGTTACAGAGAAGTGGCTGAAGCTTTCTTT.